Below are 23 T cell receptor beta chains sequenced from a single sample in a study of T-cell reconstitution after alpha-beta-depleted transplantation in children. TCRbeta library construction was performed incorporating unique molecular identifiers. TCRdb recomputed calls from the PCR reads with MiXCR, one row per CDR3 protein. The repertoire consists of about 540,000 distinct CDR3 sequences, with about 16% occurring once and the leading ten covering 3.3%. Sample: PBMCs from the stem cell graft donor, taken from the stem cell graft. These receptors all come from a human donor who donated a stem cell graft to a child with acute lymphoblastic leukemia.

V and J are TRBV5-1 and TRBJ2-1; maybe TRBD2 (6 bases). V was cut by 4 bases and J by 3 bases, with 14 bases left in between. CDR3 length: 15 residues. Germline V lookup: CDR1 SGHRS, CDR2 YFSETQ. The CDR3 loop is CASSPVPGGYNEQFF. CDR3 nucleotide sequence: TGCGCCAGCAGCCCCGTCCCCGGGGGCTACAATGAGCAGTTCTTC.

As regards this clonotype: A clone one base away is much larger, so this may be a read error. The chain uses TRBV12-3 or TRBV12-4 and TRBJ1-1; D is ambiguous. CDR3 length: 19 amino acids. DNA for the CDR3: TGTACCAGCAGTTTACGGTGGACCGGGAGTAACTTCATGAACACTGAAGCTTTCTTT. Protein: CTSSLRWTGSNFMNTEAFF.

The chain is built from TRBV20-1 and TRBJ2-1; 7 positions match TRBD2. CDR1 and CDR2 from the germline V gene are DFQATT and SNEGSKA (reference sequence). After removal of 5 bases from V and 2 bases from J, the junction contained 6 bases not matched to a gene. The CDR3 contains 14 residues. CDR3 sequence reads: CSAPSGVAYNEQFF. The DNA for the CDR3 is TGCAGTGCTCCGAGCGGGGTGGCCTACAATGAGCAGTTCTTC.

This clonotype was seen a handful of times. The CDR3 DNA reads as TGTGCCAGCAGTTCTTCACAGGGATCCTACGAGCAGTACTTC. Its protein product is CASSSSQGSYEQYF. The V and J genes are TRBV27 and TRBJ2-7, with D possibly TRBD1 on 6 matching bases. The CDR3 is 14 amino acids. Trimming left V 4 bases short and J 1 base short, with 11 bases between. The V gene's germline CDR1 is MNHEY and CDR2 SMNVEV (reference sequence).

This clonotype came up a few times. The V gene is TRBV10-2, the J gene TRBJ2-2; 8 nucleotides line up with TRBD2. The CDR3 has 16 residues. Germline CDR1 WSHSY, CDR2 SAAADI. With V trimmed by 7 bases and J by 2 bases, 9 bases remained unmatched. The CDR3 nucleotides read TGCGCCAGCACTCTAACGGGACTAGAAAACACCGGGGAGCTGTTTTTT. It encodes CASTLTGLENTGELFF.

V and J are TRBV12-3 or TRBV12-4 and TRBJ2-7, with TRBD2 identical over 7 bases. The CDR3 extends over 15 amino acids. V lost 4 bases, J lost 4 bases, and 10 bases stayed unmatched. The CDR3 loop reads CASSYAGVRVYEQYF. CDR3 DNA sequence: TGTGCCAGCAGTTACGCGGGAGTAAGGGTTTACGAGCAGTACTTC.

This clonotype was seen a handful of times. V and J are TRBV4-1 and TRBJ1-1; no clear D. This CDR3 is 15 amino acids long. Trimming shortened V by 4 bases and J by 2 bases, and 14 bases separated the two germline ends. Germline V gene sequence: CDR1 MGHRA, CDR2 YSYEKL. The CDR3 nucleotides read TGCGCCAGCAGCCTTCCAGGTTCGGCTAACACTGAAGCTTTCTTT. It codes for CASSLPGSANTEAFF.

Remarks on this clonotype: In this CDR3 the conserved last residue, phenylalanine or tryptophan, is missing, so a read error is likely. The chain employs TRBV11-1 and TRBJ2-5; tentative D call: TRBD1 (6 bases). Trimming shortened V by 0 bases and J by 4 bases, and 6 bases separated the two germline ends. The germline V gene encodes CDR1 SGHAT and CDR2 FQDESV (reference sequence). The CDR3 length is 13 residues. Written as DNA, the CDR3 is TGTGCCAGCAGCTTAGCAGGGGGAGAGACCCAGTACTTG. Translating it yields CASSLAGGETQYL.

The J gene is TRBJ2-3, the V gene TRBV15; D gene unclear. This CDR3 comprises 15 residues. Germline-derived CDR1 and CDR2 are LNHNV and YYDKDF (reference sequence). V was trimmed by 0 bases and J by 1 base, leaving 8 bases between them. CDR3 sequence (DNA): TGTGCCACCAGCAGAGATCAGGCGGGCACAGATACGCAGTATTTT. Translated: CATSRDQAGTDTQYF.

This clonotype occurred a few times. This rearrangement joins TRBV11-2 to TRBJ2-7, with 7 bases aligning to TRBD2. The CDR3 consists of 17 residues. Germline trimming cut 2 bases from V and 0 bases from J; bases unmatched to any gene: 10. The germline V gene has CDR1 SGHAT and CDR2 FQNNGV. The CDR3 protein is CASSLTSSGISSYEQYF. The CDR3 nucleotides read TGTGCCAGCAGCTTAACCTCTAGCGGTATCAGCTCCTACGAGCAGTACTTC.

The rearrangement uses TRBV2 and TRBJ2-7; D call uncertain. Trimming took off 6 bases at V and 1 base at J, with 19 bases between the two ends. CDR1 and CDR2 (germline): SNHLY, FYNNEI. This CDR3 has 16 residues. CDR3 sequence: CASRDTLDPKSYEQYF. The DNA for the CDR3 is TGTGCCAGCAGAGATACATTGGACCCCAAATCCTACGAGCAGTACTTC.

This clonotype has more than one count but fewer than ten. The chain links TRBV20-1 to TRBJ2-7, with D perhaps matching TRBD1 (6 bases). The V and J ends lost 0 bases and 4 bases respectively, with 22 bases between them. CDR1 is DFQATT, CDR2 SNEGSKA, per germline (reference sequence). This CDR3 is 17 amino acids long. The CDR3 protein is CSARDLQGKEWAYEQYF. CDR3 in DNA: TGCAGTGCTAGAGATCTCCAGGGGAAGGAGTGGGCATACGAGCAGTACTTC.

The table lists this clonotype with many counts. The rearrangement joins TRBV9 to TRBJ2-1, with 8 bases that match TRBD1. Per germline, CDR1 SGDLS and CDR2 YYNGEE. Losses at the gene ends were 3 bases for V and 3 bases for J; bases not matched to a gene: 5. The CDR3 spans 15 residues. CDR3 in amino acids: CASSARQGSYNEQFF. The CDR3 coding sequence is TGTGCCAGCAGCGCCCGACAGGGGAGCTACAATGAGCAGTTCTTC.

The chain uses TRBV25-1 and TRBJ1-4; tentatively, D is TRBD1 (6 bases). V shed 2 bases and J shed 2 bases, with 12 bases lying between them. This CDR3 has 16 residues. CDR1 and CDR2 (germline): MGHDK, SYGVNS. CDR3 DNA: TGTGCCAGCAGTGAAGCGACAGGTTCCACTAATGAAAAACTGTTTTTT. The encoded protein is CASSEATGSTNEKLFF.

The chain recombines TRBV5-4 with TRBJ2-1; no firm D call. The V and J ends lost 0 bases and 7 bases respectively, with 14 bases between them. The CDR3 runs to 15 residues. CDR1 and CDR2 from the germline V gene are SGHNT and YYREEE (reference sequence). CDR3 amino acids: CASSLEYSLRNEQFF. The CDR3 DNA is TGTGCCAGCAGCTTGGAGTACAGTCTTAGGAATGAGCAGTTCTTC. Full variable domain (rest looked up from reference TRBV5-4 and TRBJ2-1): ETGVTQSPTHLIKTRGQQVTLRCSSQSGHNTVSWYQQALGQGPQFIFQYYREEENGRGNFPPRFSGLQFPNYSSELNVNALELDDSALYLCASSLEYSLRNEQFFGPGTRLTVL.

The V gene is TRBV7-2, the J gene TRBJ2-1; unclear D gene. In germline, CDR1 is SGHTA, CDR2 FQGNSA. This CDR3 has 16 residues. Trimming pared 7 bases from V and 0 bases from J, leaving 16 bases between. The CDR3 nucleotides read TGTGCCAGCAATATAAGGGCTCAAAGCTCCTACAATGAGCAGTTCTTC. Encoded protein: CASNIRAQSSYNEQFF.

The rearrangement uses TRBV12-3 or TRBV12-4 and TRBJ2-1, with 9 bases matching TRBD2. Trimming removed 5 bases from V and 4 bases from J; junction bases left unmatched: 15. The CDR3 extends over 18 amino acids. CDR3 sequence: CASSRKGLAHFFYNEQFF. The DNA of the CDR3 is TGTGCCAGCAGTCGAAAGGGACTAGCCCACTTTTTTTACAATGAGCAGTTCTTC.

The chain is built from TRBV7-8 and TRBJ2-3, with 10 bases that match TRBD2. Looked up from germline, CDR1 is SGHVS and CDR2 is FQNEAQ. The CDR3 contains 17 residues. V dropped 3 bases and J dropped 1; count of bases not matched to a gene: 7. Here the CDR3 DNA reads TGTGCCAGCAGCTTGAGGGGAGCGGGAGGGCGCACAGATACGCAGTATTTT. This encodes CASSLRGAGGRTDTQYF.

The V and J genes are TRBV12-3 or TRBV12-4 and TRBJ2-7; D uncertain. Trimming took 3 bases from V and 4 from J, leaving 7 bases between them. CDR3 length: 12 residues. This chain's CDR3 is CASSFSEYEQYF. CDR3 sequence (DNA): TGTGCCAGCAGTTTTTCCGAATACGAGCAGTACTTC.

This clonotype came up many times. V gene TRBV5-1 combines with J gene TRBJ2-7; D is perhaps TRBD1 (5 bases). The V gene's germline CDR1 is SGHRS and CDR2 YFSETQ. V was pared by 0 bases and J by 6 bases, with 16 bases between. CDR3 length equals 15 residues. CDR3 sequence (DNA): TGCGCCAGCAGCTTGGAGGGGTTCACGGCCGGCGAGCAGTACTTC. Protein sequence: CASSLEGFTAGEQYF. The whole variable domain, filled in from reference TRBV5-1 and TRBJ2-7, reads KAGVTQTPRYLIKTRGQQVTLSCSPISGHRSVSWYQQTPGQGLQFLFEYFSETQRNKGNFPGRFSGRQFSNSRSEMNVSTLELGDSALYLCASSLEGFTAGEQYFGPGTRLTVT.

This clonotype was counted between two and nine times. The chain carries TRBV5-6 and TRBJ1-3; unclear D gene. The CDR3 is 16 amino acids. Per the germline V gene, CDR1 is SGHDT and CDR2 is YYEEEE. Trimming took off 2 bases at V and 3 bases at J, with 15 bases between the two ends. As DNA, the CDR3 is TGTGCCAGCAGCTTTGTTGGGCAGGCACATGGAAACACCATATATTTT. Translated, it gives CASSFVGQAHGNTIYF.

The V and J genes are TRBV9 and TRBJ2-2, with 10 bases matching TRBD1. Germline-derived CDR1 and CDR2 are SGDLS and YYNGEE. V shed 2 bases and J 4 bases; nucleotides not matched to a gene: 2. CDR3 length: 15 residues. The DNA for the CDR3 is TGTGCCAGCAGCGTGGACAGGGGGTTCACCGGGGAGCTGTTTTTT. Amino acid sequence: CASSVDRGFTGELFF.

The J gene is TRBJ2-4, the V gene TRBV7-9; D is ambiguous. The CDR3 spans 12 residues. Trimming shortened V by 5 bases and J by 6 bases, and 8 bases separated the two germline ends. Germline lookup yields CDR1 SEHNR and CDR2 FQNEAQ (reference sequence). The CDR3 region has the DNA TGTGCCAGCAGCCCCACTGGAAACATTCAGTACTTC. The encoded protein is CASSPTGNIQYF.